The 30 T cell receptor beta chains given below trace back to one sample, sequenced in a study of molecular identifiers for immune sequencing clone quantification. TCRdb passed the PCR reads through MiXCR, listing each CDR3 protein once. Of 65,000 or so distinct CDR3 sequences listed, about 18% are singletons. Sequences were obtained from naive CD8+ T cells from blood, with Jurkat cell RNA spiked in. Regarding subset: FACS-sorted CD8+CD4-CCR7+CD45RA+ naive T cells. Receptor source: a human donor in good health. Some libraries in this study had Jurkat cell RNA spiked in.

The sample holds many counts of this clonotype. The chain is built from TRBV7-8 and TRBJ2-1, with 8 bases aligning to TRBD2. The CDR3 length is 22 residues. After removal of 1 base from V and 0 bases from J, the junction contained 20 bases not matched to a gene. The germline V gene encodes CDR1 SGHVS and CDR2 FQNEAQ. CDR3 in amino acids: CASSLEVIRLWTSSSSYNEQFF. CDR3 nucleotide sequence: TGTGCCAGCAGCTTAGAAGTGATACGGTTATGGACTAGCTCAAGCTCCTACAATGAGCAGTTCTTC.

Of note for this clonotype: Being one base from a much bigger clone, this may be a read error. The gene calls are TRBV29-1 and TRBJ1-3; maybe TRBD1 (5 bases). V gave up 5 bases and J gave up 0 bases, with 14 bases separating them. Germline loops: CDR1 SQVTM, CDR2 ANQGSEA. The CDR3 sequence is 15 residues long. The CDR3 reads CSVTGAELSGNTIYF. The CDR3 region has the DNA TGCAGCGTTACCGGGGCAGAACTCTCTGGAAACACCATATATTTT.

This clonotype was observed a handful of times. J is TRBJ2-6 and V is TRBV12-3 or TRBV12-4, with D hard to call. V lost 9 bases and J lost 2, with 2 bases in between. The CDR3 is 11 amino acids. In nucleotides, the CDR3 is TGTGCCAGTGCTGGGGCCAACGTCCTGACTTTC. Translation: CASAGANVLTF.

A remark on this clonotype: The junction does not match germline at one end; this may be a read error. The V call is TRBV29-1, the J call TRBJ2-3, with D hard to call. This CDR3 spans 14 amino acids. In germline, CDR1 is SQVTM, CDR2 ANQGSEA. CDR3 in amino acids: CGVEFLGVTDTQYF. In DNA form, the CDR3 reads TGCGGCGTCGAGTTTCTTGGGGTCACAGATACGCAGTATTTT.

This clonotype was detected only once. A much larger clonotype is one base distant, so this may be a read error. V gene TRBV6-5 combines with J gene TRBJ2-5, with 13 bases lining up with TRBD2. The CDR3 extends over 15 amino acids. Germline V CDR1 and CDR2: MNHEY, SVGAGI. CDR3 sequence reads: CASRTTSGRKETQCF. The CDR3 DNA is TGTGCCAGCAGGACGACTAGCGGGAGGAAAGAGACCCAGTGCTTC.

This sequence joins TRBV19 and TRBJ1-2; D is unclear. Germline loops: CDR1 LNHDA, CDR2 SQIVND (reference sequence). V lost 1 base and J lost 8, with 11 bases in between. The CDR3 runs 13 residues. CDR3 region: CASSIGEAQGYTF. CDR3 nucleotide sequence: TGTGCCAGTAGTATAGGTGAGGCGCAGGGCTACACCTTC.

This chain uses TRBV19 with TRBJ2-1, with 8 bases that match TRBD2. CDR3 length: 19 residues. V trimming: 0 bases; J trimming: 10 bases; junction bases outside the gene matches: 20. Looked up from germline, CDR1 is LNHDA and CDR2 is SQIVND (reference sequence). The CDR3 DNA is TGTGCCAGTAGTATAGATCCGGTTCGTAGCGGGACGCAAGTTCGAGAGCAGTTCTTC. Translation gives CASSIDPVRSGTQVREQFF.

This clonotype showed up just a few times. This chain uses TRBV19 with TRBJ1-2, with a tentative D call TRBD1 (5 bases). The CDR3 is made up of 11 amino acids. Looked up from germline, CDR1 is LNHDA and CDR2 is SQIVND (reference sequence). The V end was cut by 3 bases, the J end by 8 bases, with 7 bases between. The CDR3 DNA sequence: TGTGCCAGTAGTATGGGGGTAGGCTACACCTTC. As protein: CASSMGVGYTF.

In this sample, this clonotype turned up many times. The genes are TRBV6-6 and TRBJ2-3, with D unresolved. CDR3 length: 14 residues. V lost 7 bases to trimming and J lost 0 bases, with 11 bases between them. Germline CDR1 and CDR2: MNHNY and SVGAGI (reference sequence). CDR3 DNA: TGTGCCAGCACCCTCTACGCTAGCACAGATACGCAGTATTTT. Protein sequence: CASTLYASTDTQYF.

The table lists this clonotype with a few counts. The genes are TRBV27 and TRBJ1-4; D unresolved. The CDR3 runs 11 residues. Germline CDR1 and CDR2: MNHEY and SMNVEV (reference sequence). Trimming shortened V by 5 bases and J by 5 bases, and 3 bases separated the two germline ends. The CDR3: CASSENEKLFF. The CDR3 DNA sequence: TGTGCCAGCAGTGAGAATGAAAAACTGTTTTTT.

This clonotype was seen repeatedly, ten times or more. The chain uses TRBV13 and TRBJ2-7; D is unclear. The V end lost 8 bases, the J end lost 0 bases, and 8 bases lay between the germline ends. Germline V CDR1 and CDR2: PRHDT, FYEKMQ (reference sequence). This CDR3 has 12 residues. The DNA of the CDR3 is TGTGCCAGCCTTAACAGCTCCTACGAGCAGTACTTC. Translated, it gives CASLNSSYEQYF. Complete variable domain (other parts from reference TRBV13 and TRBJ2-7): AAGVIQSPRHLIKEKRETATLKCYPIPRHDTVYWYQQGPGQDPQFLISFYEKMQSDKGSIPDRFSAQQFSDYHSELNMSSLELGDSALYFCASLNSSYEQYFGPGTRLTVT.

This clonotype was seen many times. The J gene is TRBJ2-7, the V gene TRBV30; no firm D call. The CDR3 extends over 14 amino acids. The V gene lost 2 bases and the J gene lost 0 bases, with 11 bases spanning the gap. Germline CDR1 reads GTSNPN; CDR2 reads SVGIG (reference sequence). CDR3 coding DNA: TGTGCCTGGAGTCCCAGCGCGCGCTCCTACGAGCAGTACTTC. Translated: CAWSPSARSYEQYF.

This clonotype has at least ten counts. The rearrangement links TRBV27 to TRBJ2-3, with D hard to call. Germline V CDR1 and CDR2: MNHEY, SMNVEV (reference sequence). This CDR3 has 14 amino acids. Trimming shortened V by 2 bases and J by 2 bases, and 8 bases separated the two germline ends. The CDR3 loop reads CASSLRRNTDTQYF. In DNA form, the CDR3 reads TGTGCCAGCAGTTTACGACGAAACACAGATACGCAGTATTTT.

This clonotype has only a few counts. The junction departs from germline at one end; a sequencing error may be responsible. V gene TRBV5-3 combines with J gene TRBJ2-7, with D tentatively TRBD2 (5 bases). TRBV5-3 is an ORF, with its function uncertain. The CDR3 has 15 residues. The CDR3 nucleotides are TGTGCCAGCAGCTCCAGAGTGGTGGGAGTCTACGGGCAGTACTTC. Translated, it gives CASSSRVVGVYGQYF.

This clonotype occurred many times. The CDR3 reads CASSSRLAGSYDTQYF. CDR3 in DNA: TGTGCCAGCAGCTCAAGACTAGCGGGATCGTATGATACGCAGTATTTT. This chain joins TRBV11-2 and TRBJ2-3; 11 bases match TRBD2. The CDR3 runs to 16 residues. CDR1 and CDR2 (germline): SGHAT, FQNNGV. Trimming removed 4 bases from V and 6 bases from J; junction bases left unmatched: 9. The full variable domain, with the rest looked up from reference TRBV11-2 and TRBJ2-3, is EAGVAQSPRYKIIEKRQSVAFWCNPISGHATLYWYQQILGQGPKLLIQFQNNGVVDDSQLPKDRFSAERLKGVDSTLKIQPAKLEDSAVYLCASSSRLAGSYDTQYFGPGTRLTVL.

This clonotype was seen repeatedly, ten times or more. The rearrangement links TRBV19 to TRBJ1-5; D not certain. The length of the CDR3 is 15 residues. CDR1 LNHDA and CDR2 SQIVND come from the germline V gene (reference sequence). V lost 3 bases to trimming and J lost 2 bases, with 11 bases between them. DNA of the CDR3: TGTGCCAGTAGTATTTTGGGGAATGGCAATCAGCCCCAGCATTTT. It codes for CASSILGNGNQPQHF.

This sequence joins TRBV5-6 and TRBJ2-7; D unresolved. Germline V gives CDR1 SGHDT, CDR2 YYEEEE. Trimming removed 1 base from V and 1 base from J, with 6 bases in between. This CDR3 is 13 amino acids long. This CDR3 is CASSLFMSYEQYF. CDR3 DNA sequence: TGTGCCAGCAGCTTGTTCATGTCCTACGAGCAGTACTTC.

This clonotype came up a few times. A much larger clone lies one base from this, so it may be a read error. No conserved phenylalanine or tryptophan ends this CDR3, so it is likely a read error. This chain joins TRBV19 and TRBJ2-7; 7 nucleotides match TRBD2. From germline, CDR1 is LNHDA and CDR2 SQIVND (reference sequence). This CDR3 has 15 amino acids. J lost 3 bases, V lost 7 bases, and 12 bases had no gene match. The CDR3 here is CASKFATSPHYEQYL. CDR3 DNA sequence: TGTGCCAGTAAATTCGCGACTAGCCCCCACTACGAGCAGTACCTC.

In the case of this clonotype: One end of the junction fails to match germline, which may point to a read error. The rearrangement joins TRBV27 to TRBJ2-1; D is ambiguous. Germline V gene sequence: CDR1 MNHEY, CDR2 SMNVEV (reference sequence). This CDR3 is 13 amino acids long. In nucleotides, the CDR3 is TGTGCCAGCAGCCCCGGGCTCCTCAATGAGCAGCTCTTC. This codes for CASSPGLLNEQLF.

This clonotype was detected ten times or more. The V call is TRBV11-3, the J call TRBJ2-1, with D perhaps matching TRBD2 (9 bases). This CDR3 is built from 17 residues. Trimming took off 5 bases at V and 5 bases at J, with 22 bases between the two ends. CDR1 is SGHNT and CDR2 is YENEEA in the germline V gene. Here the CDR3 reads CASSRTGTSSLDNEQFF. The CDR3 DNA sequence: TGTGCCAGCAGCCGGACAGGGACTAGCTCATTGGACAATGAGCAGTTCTTC. The full variable domain, with the rest looked up from reference TRBV11-3 and TRBJ2-1, is EAGVVQSPRYKIIEKKQPVAFWCNPISGHNTLYWYLQNLGQGPELLIRYENEEAVDDSQLPKDRFSAERLKGVDSTLKIQPAELGDSAVYLCASSRTGTSSLDNEQFFGPGTRLTVL.

At least ten counts were recorded for this clonotype. The chain combines TRBV27 with TRBJ2-2; 10 bases match TRBD2. With V trimmed by 2 bases and J by 5 bases, 5 bases remained unmatched. Looked up from germline, CDR1 is MNHEY and CDR2 is SMNVEV (reference sequence). The CDR3 sequence is 16 residues long. The CDR3 DNA reads as TGTGCCAGCAGTTTACTAGTAGCGGGAGGTACCGGGGAGCTGTTTTTT. Its translation is CASSLLVAGGTGELFF.

This sequence joins TRBV4-3 and TRBJ2-7; no clear D. Per germline, CDR1 LGHNA and CDR2 YSLEER. The CDR3 is made up of 15 amino acids. V was shortened by 0 bases and J by 6 bases, with 15 bases between the two germline ends. CDR3 region: CASSQDLNVGLEQYF. CDR3 DNA sequence: TGCGCCAGCAGCCAAGACTTGAACGTGGGTCTCGAGCAGTACTTC.

Notes on this clonotype: This could be a read error, since a much larger clone is one nucleotide away. This sequence joins TRBV20-1 and TRBJ1-3; TRBD1 agrees at 9 bases. The CDR3 spans 18 residues. Germline V gene data show CDR1 as DFQATT and CDR2 as SNEGSKA (reference sequence). In DNA, the CDR3 is TGCAGTGCTAGAGATTTAGGACAGGGGATGGTGACTGGAGACACCATATATTTT. It specifies CSARDLGQGMVTGDTIYF.

Many counts were recorded for this clonotype. The chain carries TRBV3-1 and TRBJ1-5; the D gene is possibly TRBD1 (5 bases). Germline V CDR1 and CDR2: LGHDT, YNNKEL (reference sequence). This CDR3 spans 16 amino acids. V was shortened by 0 bases and J by 5 bases, with 14 bases between the two germline ends. The CDR3 nucleotides read TGTGCCAGCAGCCAAGATTCGGCAGGGTGGGATCAGCCCCAGCATTTT. Its translation is CASSQDSAGWDQPQHF.

This clonotype was recorded at least ten times. V and J are TRBV10-3 and TRBJ2-3, with 7 positions matching TRBD2. Germline V gene sequence: CDR1 ENHRY, CDR2 SYGVKD. The junction had 12 bases not matched to a gene; V was cut back by 8 bases and J by 4 bases. The CDR3 length is 15 residues. The CDR3 sequence: CAIAGDGLNPDTQYF. Here the CDR3 DNA reads TGTGCCATCGCGGGGGATGGACTAAATCCAGATACGCAGTATTTT.

This clonotype was picked up many times. This chain uses TRBV27 with TRBJ2-7; 8 positions match TRBD1. This CDR3 has 15 amino acids. V shed 5 bases, J shed 2 bases, and the junction held 8 bases outside the gene matches. Germline-derived CDR1 and CDR2 are MNHEY and SMNVEV (reference sequence). The CDR3 is CASSQGQGRPYEQYF. Written as DNA, the CDR3 is TGTGCCAGCAGTCAAGGACAGGGCAGACCCTACGAGCAGTACTTC.

This clonotype was recorded at least ten times. This CDR3 is CASSEGQYGLAEPPTNTQYF. The DNA for the CDR3 is TGTGCCAGCAGTGAAGGGCAGTATGGTCTAGCGGAACCCCCCACCAATACGCAGTATTTT. V is TRBV2 and J is TRBJ2-3; 7 nucleotides line up with TRBD2. Germline trimming cut 1 base from V and 7 bases from J; bases unmatched to any gene: 23. Germline V gene sequence: CDR1 SNHLY, CDR2 FYNNEI. The CDR3 length is 20 residues.

Many counts were recorded for this clonotype. V gene TRBV29-1 combines with J gene TRBJ2-2; D remains ambiguous. V dropped 4 bases and J dropped 0 bases, with 9 bases sitting between them. The CDR3 sequence is 14 residues long. Per the germline V gene, CDR1 is SQVTM and CDR2 is ANQGSEA. CDR3 sequence (DNA): TGCAGCGTTGTTGACCCCGCGAACACCGGGGAGCTGTTTTTT. It yields the protein CSVVDPANTGELFF.

The gene calls are TRBV27 and TRBJ2-3; D possibly corresponds to TRBD1 (6 bases). TRBJ1-5 explains the end of the DNA better; the J call may be wrong. CDR1 is MNHEY, CDR2 SMNVEV, per germline (reference sequence). The CDR3 has 13 amino acids. The CDR3 reads CASSFGGPDTQHF. The CDR3 DNA follows: TGTGCCAGCAGTTTCGGGGGGCCGGATACGCAGCATTTT.

This clonotype has only a few counts. A read error is possible here, since a much larger clone lies one base away. V usage is TRBV29-1 and J usage is TRBJ1-1; D unclear. The CDR3 runs 14 residues. The germline V gene has CDR1 SQVTM and CDR2 ANQGSEA. The chain's CDR3 is CSVDGYPGYTGAFF. The CDR3 nucleotides read TGCAGCGTTGATGGGTACCCAGGTTACACTGGAGCTTTCTTT.